The clone carrying this TCR beta chain was found once. The junction departs from the called germline gene at one end, perhaps through a read error. The data originate from a study of CD8+ T cells in alopecia areata. Study in general: Oral tofacitinib (5 to 10 mg twice daily) was administered to treated patients.

Sample treatment: oral pan-JAK inhibitor, 5-10 mg twice daily. Lesional scalp punch biopsies and peripheral blood were collected from alopecia areata patients. Extraction of RNA preceded its reverse transcription into cDNA, which served as the sequencing template. Generated by immunoSEQ multiplex PCR, the TCRdb table keeps only in-frame clones and is missing some. The table records a few hundred thousand clones, 35% to 40% of them present only once. The TCR was taken from a human donor with alopecia areata. Source: CD4+ T cells sorted from blood, taken between weeks 30 and 35, from a patient treated with tofacitinib.

CDR3 region: CASSVDWRENTGPF. CDR3 nucleotide sequence: TGTGCCAGCAGCGTAGATTGGCGGGAGAATACAGGGCCCTTC. The V gene is TRBV9, the J gene TRBJ1-2; perhaps TRBD1 as D (6 bases). Looked up from germline, CDR1 is SGDLS and CDR2 is YYNGEE. This CDR3 is 14 amino acids long.